This is a list of T cell receptor beta chains from one sample in a study of beta chain features in type 1 diabetes. TCRdb's table, derived via immunoSEQ multiplex PCR, lists solely in-frame clones and lacks some. The sample yields a few hundred thousand clones, less than 15% seen once. Sequencing was carried out using central memory CD4+ T cells from blood. Source of these receptors: a man aged 25-45 years in good health. The CDR3 runs from the conserved cysteine through the conserved F or W. The D gene is left open where the match is weak. Some rows mark clone size as missing; the rest say once, few, many or name a class of expanded clone.

j_call,cdr3_length,d_call,v_call,clone_size,cdr3_aa,cdr3_nt
TRBJ2-7,14,TRBD1,TRBV10-3,few,CAITRDRPTYEQYF,TGTGCCATCACTCGGGACAGGCCCACCTACGAGCAGTACTTC
TRBJ1-2,13,-,TRBV28,few,CASSSGVYYGYTF,TGTGCCAGCAGTTCAGGGGTTTACTATGGCTACACCTTC
TRBJ1-4,13,-,TRBV14,-,CASRGFRGEKLFF,TGTGCCAGCAGGGGTTTTCGGGGTGAAAAACTGTTTTTT
TRBJ1-6,17,TRBD1,TRBV6-7,-,CASSSMKGTGNNSPLHF,TGTGCCAGCAGTTCGATGAAAGGGACAGGGAATAATTCACCCCTCCACTTT
TRBJ1-1,13,-,TRBV7-9,few,CASSFHGGTEAFF,TGTGCCAGCAGCTTTCATGGAGGTACTGAAGCTTTCTTT
TRBJ2-3,16,TRBD2,TRBV15,-,CATSRGDSGGADTQYF,TGTGCCACCAGCAGAGGGGATAGCGGGGGAGCAGATACGCAGTATTTT
TRBJ2-1,15,TRBD2,TRBV12-5,-,CASGLTLAGGNEQFF,TGTGCTAGTGGTTTGACACTAGCGGGGGGGAATGAGCAGTTCTTC
TRBJ1-1,14,-,TRBV11-1,many,CASSSSRVSPEAFF,TGTGCCAGCAGCTCGAGCAGGGTTTCTCCTGAAGCTTTCTTT
TRBJ1-5,15,-,TRBV4-3,few,CASSLEGRGEQPQHF,TGCGCCAGCAGCTTGGAGGGTAGGGGGGAACAGCCCCAGCATTTT
TRBJ2-5,16,TRBD2,TRBV5-4,few,CASSHGLAGGQETQYF,TGTGCCAGCAGCCACGGACTAGCGGGGGGCCAAGAGACCCAGTACTTC
TRBJ2-5,14,-,TRBV7-2,-,CASSLGSQEKTQYF,TGTGCCAGCAGCTTGGGGTCTCAGGAGAAGACCCAGTACTTC
TRBJ2-6,14,-,TRBV2,few,CASSPMSGANVLTF,TGTGCCAGCAGTCCCATGTCTGGGGCCAACGTCCTGACTTTC
TRBJ2-5,11,-,TRBV5-1,-,CASSGTETQYF,TGCGCCAGCAGCGGTACGGAGACCCAGTACTTC
TRBJ2-5,10,-,TRBV2,few,CASGAETQYF,TGTGCCAGCGGAGCAGAGACCCAGTACTTC
TRBJ2-3,12,-,TRBV28,many,CASRSFTDTQYF,TGTGCCAGCAGGTCTTTCACAGATACGCAGTATTTT
TRBJ1-2,13,-,TRBV7-2,few,CASRLLVGDGYTF,TGTGCCAGCAGACTTTTGGTTGGGGATGGCTACACCTTC
TRBJ1-4,15,-,TRBV4-3,-,CASSQATAFNEKLFF,TGCGCCAGCAGCCAAGCGACAGCCTTTAATGAAAAACTGTTTTTT
TRBJ2-2,15,TRBD2,TRBV7-3,once,CASSPASGRTGELFF,TGTGCCAGCAGCCCGGCTAGCGGGAGGACCGGGGAGCTGTTTTTT
TRBJ2-1,12,-,TRBV7-8,few,CASSIGHNEQFF,TGTGCCAGCAGTATCGGGCACAATGAGCAGTTCTTC
TRBJ1-2,13,-,TRBV7-2,-,CASSLAMNYGYTF,TGTGCCAGCAGCTTAGCGATGAACTATGGCTACACCTTC
TRBJ2-7,14,-,TRBV6-5,few,CASRMDSVSHEQYF,TGTGCCAGCAGAATGGACTCCGTATCCCACGAGCAGTACTTC